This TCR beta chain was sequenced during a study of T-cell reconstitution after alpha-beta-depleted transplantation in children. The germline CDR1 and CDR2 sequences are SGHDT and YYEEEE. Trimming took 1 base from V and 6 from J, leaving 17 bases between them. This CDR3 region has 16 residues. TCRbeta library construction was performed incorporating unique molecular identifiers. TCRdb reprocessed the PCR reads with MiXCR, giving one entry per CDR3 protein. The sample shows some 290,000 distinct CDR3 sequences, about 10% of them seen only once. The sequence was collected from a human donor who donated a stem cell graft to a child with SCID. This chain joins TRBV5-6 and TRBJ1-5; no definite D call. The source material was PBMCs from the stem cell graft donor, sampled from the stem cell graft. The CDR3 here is CASSLMAGGTSQPQHF. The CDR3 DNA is TGTGCCAGCAGCTTGATGGCGGGTGGCACCTCTCAGCCCCAGCATTTT.